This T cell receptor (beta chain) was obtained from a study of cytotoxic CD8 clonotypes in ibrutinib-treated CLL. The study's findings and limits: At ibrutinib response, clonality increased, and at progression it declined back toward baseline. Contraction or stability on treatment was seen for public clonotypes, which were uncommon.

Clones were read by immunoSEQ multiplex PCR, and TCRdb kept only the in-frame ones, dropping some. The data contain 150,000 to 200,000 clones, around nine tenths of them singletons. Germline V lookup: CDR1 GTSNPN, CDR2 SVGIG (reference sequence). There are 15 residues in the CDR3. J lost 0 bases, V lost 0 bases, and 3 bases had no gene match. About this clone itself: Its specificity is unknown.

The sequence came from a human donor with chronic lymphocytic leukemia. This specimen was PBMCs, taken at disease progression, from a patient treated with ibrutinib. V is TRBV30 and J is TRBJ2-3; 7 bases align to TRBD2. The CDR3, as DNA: TGTGCCTGGAGTGTAATAGCGGGTAGCACAGATACGCAGTATTTT. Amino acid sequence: CAWSVIAGSTDTQYF.